The rows below give T cell receptor beta chains drawn from one sample of a study of blood T cell repertoires in COVID-19. Assay used: immunoSEQ multiplex PCR; TCRdb lists only in-frame clones, some missing. The table shows about 300,000 clones, with 86% occurring only once. Sequenced sample: PBMCs or T cells enriched from blood (not recorded which). The receptors derive from a man aged 30 to 45 who had recovered from COVID-19. The CDR3 runs from the conserved cysteine through the conserved F or W. Where a row states a size, it is once, few, many or the class of an expanded clone; other rows omit it.

v_gene	j_gene	abundance	CDR3aa
TRBV4-1	TRBJ1-1	-	CASSQVAGITEAFF
TRBV19	TRBJ1-2	-	CASSIRVSANYGYTF
TRBV3-1/TRBV3-2	TRBJ2-2	-	CASSQGAGTRRAGELFF
TRBV19	TRBJ2-2	-	CASSIQGLAENTGELFF
TRBV27	TRBJ2-5	-	CASSTSGQETQYF
TRBV20-1	TRBJ1-1	-	CSASLATEAFF
TRBV27	TRBJ1-5	-	CASSLTGQGWSNQPQHF
TRBV25-1	TRBJ1-2	-	CASSEQGNYGYTF
TRBV21-1	TRBJ2-2	-	CASSKDRDCPPTTGELFF
TRBV10-1	TRBJ1-5	-	CASSLRGAQPQHF
TRBV4-1	TRBJ2-7	-	CASSQSPGGYEQYF
TRBV7-2	TRBJ2-1	-	CASSLKREGLYNEQFF
TRBV4-2	TRBJ2-3	-	CASSQGATGTGYQDTQYF
TRBV3-1/TRBV3-2	TRBJ2-3	-	CASSQDVSRLTSRITDTQYF
TRBV9	TRBJ2-1	few	CASSGGWDRAYNEQFF
TRBV7-2	TRBJ1-1	-	CASSLGHPKNTEAFF
TRBV30	TRBJ1-1	-	CAAGQPEAFF
TRBV2	TRBJ1-1	-	CASSDMGASGAFF
TRBV6-5	TRBJ2-7	once	CASSYGTGGTYEQYF
TRBV7-9	TRBJ1-5	-	CASSPQGVGNQPQHF
TRBV5-1	TRBJ2-2	-	CASSLPGPRSAGELFF
TRBV5-6	TRBJ2-3	-	CASSRGLAGGTDTQYF
TRBV5-6	TRBJ1-3	-	CASSLLPSGNTIYF
TRBV7-6	TRBJ2-7	-	CASSLVSGTSGSIYEQYF
TRBV21-1	TRBJ2-5	-	CASSVPGFLGETQYF
TRBV10-1	TRBJ2-7	-	CASSDTYEQYF
TRBV10-1	TRBJ1-3	-	CASSLDSRKGTIYF
TRBV11-3	TRBJ2-7	-	CASSLAGQGVLGAYEQYF
TRBV10-3	TRBJ1-1	-	CAISEMEGSKTEAFF
TRBV2	TRBJ2-3	-	CASRRLADTQYF
TRBV2	TRBJ1-1	-	CASSEGFGQGMNTEAFF
TRBV11-3	TRBJ2-7	-	CASSLEGGRAPYEQYF
TRBV9	TRBJ1-3	-	CASSVDRPVRGSGNTIYF
TRBV9	TRBJ1-2	-	CASSGTGFNYGYTF
TRBV5-4	TRBJ1-6	-	CASSLFSQGQSPLHF
TRBV11-2	TRBJ2-2	-	CASSSSGTPNTGELFF
TRBV3-1/TRBV3-2	TRBJ2-7	-	CASSYKQGGEQYF
TRBV10-3	TRBJ1-6	-	CAIRQEGYSPLHF
TRBV28	TRBJ1-4	-	CASTSGPYNEKLFF
TRBV11-2	TRBJ2-7	-	CASSLEAPPLAYEQYF
TRBV7-9	TRBJ2-2	-	CASSDGQPNTGELFF
TRBV9	TRBJ2-3	-	CASSVARDRVTDTQYF
TRBV6-4	TRBJ2-2	-	CASSGQGDTGELFF
TRBV7-2	TRBJ2-7	-	CASSPTSYYEQYF
TRBV7-6	TRBJ2-5	-	CASSLLAQETQYF
TRBV3-1/TRBV3-2	TRBJ2-7	-	CASSPRGTSYEQYF
TRBV7-9	TRBJ1-5	once	CASSLDGRQEEPQHF
TRBV7-2	TRBJ1-4	-	CASSLNRANEKLFF
TRBV19	TRBJ2-5	-	CASRQGVTQYF
TRBV24-1	TRBJ2-2	-	CATLDYRGAGSGTGELFF
TRBV5-1	TRBJ2-5	-	CASTQTSGGSQETQYF
TRBV18	TRBJ1-2	-	CASSTTGNSNYGYTF
TRBV5-4	TRBJ1-2	-	CASSLPGGNYGYTF
TRBV2	TRBJ2-7	-	CASSVSQAPYEQYF
TRBV5-4	TRBJ2-5	-	CASSLVPRKETQYF
TRBV5-4	TRBJ2-5	-	CASSLGQAQETQYF
TRBV2	TRBJ1-2	-	CASSRLDRASYTF
TRBV7-9	TRBJ1-2	-	CASSLSAGGYYGYTF